The source of this T cell receptor (beta chain) is a study of response to subunit inactivated influenza vaccine. There are a few counts of this clonotype. TCRdb re-called the RT-PCR reads through MiXCR, storing one row per CDR3 protein. The data hold just under 550,000 distinct CDR3 sequences, with roughly 25% observed a single time. Germline CDR1 SQVTM, CDR2 ANQGSEA. The J segment lost 4 bases and the V segment lost 7 bases, leaving 8 bases of the junction unmatched. The CDR3 sequence is 15 residues long. These data were likewise used in another study, on T cells expressing NK-cell markers. That investigation notes: As the method of synthesis, 5'RACE template switching with UMIs yielded TCR beta cDNA. HCMV serostatus: seven of eight sequenced donors positive, one negative. Among CD8+ T cells from over 5 donors, dominant NKG2C+ clonotypes accounted for about 1.0-8%.

The rearrangement joins TRBV29-1 to TRBJ2-2, with 11 bases that match TRBD1. The clonotype comes from a man in his forties or fifties who received an inactivated influenza vaccine. Sequenced material: CD4+ T cells sorted from PBMCs, taken roughly 13 days after vaccination. CDR3 residues: CSASRGTGGTGELFF. In DNA form, the CDR3 reads TGCAGCGCGTCGAGGGGGACAGGGGGCACCGGGGAGCTGTTTTTT.